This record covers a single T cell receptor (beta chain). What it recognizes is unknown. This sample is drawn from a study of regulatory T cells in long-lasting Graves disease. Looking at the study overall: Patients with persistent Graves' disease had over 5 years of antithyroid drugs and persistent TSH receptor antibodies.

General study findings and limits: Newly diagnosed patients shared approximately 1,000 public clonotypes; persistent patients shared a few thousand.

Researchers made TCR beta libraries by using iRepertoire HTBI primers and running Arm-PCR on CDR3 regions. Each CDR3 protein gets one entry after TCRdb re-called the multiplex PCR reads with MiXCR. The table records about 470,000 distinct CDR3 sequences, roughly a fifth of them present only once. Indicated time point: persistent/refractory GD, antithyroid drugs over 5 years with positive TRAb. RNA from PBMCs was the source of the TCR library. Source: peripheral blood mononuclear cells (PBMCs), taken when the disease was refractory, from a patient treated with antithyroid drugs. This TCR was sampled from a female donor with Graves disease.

This CDR3 is CSVAGRMSTDTQYF. The CDR3 DNA reads TGCAGCGTTGCAGGCAGGATGAGCACAGATACGCAGTATTTT. This sequence joins TRBV29-1 and TRBJ2-3, with D unclear. Trimming stripped 4 bases from V and 0 bases from J, with 11 bases between. This CDR3 has 14 amino acids. Germline assignment: CDR1 SQVTM and CDR2 ANQGSEA.